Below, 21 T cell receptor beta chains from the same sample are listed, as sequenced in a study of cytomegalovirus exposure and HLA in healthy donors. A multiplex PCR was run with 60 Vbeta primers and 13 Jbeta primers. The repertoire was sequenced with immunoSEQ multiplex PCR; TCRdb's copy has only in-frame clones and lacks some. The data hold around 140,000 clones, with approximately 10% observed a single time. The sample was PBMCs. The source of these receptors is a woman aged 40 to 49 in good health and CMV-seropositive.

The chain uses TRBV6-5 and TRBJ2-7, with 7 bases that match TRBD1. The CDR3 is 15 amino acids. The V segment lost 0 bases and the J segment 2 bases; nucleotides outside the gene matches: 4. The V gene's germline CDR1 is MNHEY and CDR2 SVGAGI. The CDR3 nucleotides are TGTGCCAGCAGTTACTCGACGGACAGGACCTACGAGCAGTACTTC. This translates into CASSYSTDRTYEQYF.

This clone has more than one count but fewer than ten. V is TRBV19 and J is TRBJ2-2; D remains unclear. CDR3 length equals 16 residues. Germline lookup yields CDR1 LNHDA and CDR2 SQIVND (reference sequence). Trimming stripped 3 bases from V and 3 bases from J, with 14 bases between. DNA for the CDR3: TGTGCCAGTAGTATGGGTGGCAGGCTTTACACCGGGGAGCTGTTTTTT. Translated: CASSMGGRLYTGELFF.

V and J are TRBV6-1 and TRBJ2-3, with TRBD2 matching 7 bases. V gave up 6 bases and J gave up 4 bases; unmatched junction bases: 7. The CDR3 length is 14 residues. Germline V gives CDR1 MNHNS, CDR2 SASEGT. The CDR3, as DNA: TGTGCCAGCAGGGGAGGGACTACCGCAGATACGCAGTATTTT. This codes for CASRGGTTADTQYF.

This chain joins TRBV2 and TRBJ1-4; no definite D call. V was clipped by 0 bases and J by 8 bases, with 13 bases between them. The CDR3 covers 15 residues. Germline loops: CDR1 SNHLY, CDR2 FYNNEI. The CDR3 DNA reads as TGTGCCAGCAGTGAAGCGGCAGGAGGAAAGGAAAAACTGTTTTTT. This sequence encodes CASSEAAGGKEKLFF. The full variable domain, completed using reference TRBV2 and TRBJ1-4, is EPEVTQTPSHQVTQMGQEVILRCVPISNHLYFYWYRQILGQKVEFLVSFYNNEISEKSEIFDDQFSVERPDGSNFTLKIRSTKLEDSAMYFCASSEAAGGKEKLFFGSGTQLSVL.

The CDR3: CASSSPRIAGGLNTDTQYF. The CDR3 bases are TGTGCCAGTAGCTCCCCCCGAATAGCGGGGGGCCTAAACACAGATACGCAGTATTTT. The J gene is TRBJ2-3, the V gene TRBV19, with 10 positions matching TRBD2. Germline-derived CDR1 and CDR2 are LNHDA and SQIVND (reference sequence). After removal of 6 bases from V and 2 bases from J, the junction contained 17 bases not matched to a gene. The CDR3 is 19 amino acids.

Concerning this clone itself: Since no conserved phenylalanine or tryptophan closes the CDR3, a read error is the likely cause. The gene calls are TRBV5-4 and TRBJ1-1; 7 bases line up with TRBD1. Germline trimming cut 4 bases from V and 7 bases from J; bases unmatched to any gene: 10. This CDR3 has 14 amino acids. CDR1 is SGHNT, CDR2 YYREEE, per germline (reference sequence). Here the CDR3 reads CASSLPGQFGEAFV. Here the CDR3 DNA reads TGTGCCAGCAGCCTTCCGGGACAGTTCGGTGAAGCTTTCGTT.

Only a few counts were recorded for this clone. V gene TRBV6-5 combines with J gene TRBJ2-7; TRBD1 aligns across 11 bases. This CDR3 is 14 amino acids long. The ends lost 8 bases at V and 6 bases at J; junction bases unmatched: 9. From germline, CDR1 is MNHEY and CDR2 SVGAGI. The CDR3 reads CASSNGQGAREQYF. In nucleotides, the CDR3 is TGTGCCAGCTCCAATGGACAGGGGGCTCGCGAGCAGTACTTC.

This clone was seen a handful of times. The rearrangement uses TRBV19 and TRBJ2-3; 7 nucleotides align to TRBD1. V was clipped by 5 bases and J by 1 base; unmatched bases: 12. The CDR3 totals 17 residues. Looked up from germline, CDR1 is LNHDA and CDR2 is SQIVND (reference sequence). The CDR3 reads CASSSRQGREGTDTQYF. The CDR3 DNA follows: TGTGCCAGTAGTTCGAGACAGGGACGTGAAGGCACAGATACGCAGTATTTT.

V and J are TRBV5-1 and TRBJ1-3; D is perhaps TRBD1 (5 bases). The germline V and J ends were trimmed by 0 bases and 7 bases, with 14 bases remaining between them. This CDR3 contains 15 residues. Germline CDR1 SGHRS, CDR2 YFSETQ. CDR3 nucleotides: TGCGCCAGCAGCTTGGCAGGGATGGCATTCAACACCATATATTTT. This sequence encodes CASSLAGMAFNTIYF. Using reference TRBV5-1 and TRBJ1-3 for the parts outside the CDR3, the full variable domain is KAGVTQTPRYLIKTRGQQVTLSCSPISGHRSVSWYQQTPGQGLQFLFEYFSETQRNKGNFPGRFSGRQFSNSRSEMNVSTLELGDSALYLCASSLAGMAFNTIYFGEGSWLTVV.

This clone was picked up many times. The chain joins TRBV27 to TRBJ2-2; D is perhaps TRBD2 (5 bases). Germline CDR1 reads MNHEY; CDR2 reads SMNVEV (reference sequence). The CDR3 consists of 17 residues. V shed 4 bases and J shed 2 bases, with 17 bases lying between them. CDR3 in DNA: TGTGCCAGCAGTTCTAGATACGGGATTTCAAACACCGGGGAGCTGTTTTTT. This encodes CASSSRYGISNTGELFF.

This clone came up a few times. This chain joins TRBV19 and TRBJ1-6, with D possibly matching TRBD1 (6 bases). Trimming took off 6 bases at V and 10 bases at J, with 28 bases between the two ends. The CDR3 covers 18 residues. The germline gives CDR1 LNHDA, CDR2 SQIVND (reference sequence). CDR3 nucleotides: TGTGCCAGTAGCCTAAGCGCTGGGGGCCCCAATAGCGGGTCACCCCTCCACTTT. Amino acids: CASSLSAGGPNSGSPLHF.

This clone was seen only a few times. Written as DNA, the CDR3 is TGTGCCAGCGGAGGACAGGGAAATGAAAAACTGTTTTTT. Encoded protein: CASGGQGNEKLFF. This chain links TRBV13 with TRBJ1-4; 8 bases match TRBD1. The germline gives CDR1 PRHDT, CDR2 FYEKMQ (reference sequence). The CDR3 is made up of 13 amino acids. With V trimmed by 8 bases and J by 5 bases, 4 bases remained unmatched.

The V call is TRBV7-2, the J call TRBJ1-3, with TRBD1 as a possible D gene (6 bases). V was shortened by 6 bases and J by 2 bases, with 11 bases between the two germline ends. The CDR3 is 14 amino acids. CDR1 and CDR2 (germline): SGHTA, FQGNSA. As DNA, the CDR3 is TGTGCCAGCAGTACTGGACAGCCTGGAAACACCATATATTTT. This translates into CASSTGQPGNTIYF.

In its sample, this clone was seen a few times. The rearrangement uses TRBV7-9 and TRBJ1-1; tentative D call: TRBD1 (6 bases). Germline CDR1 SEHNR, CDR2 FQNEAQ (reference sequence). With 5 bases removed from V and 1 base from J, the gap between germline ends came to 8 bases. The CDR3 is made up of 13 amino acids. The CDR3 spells CASSATGNTEAFF. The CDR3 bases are TGTGCCAGCAGCGCGACAGGGAACACTGAAGCTTTCTTT.

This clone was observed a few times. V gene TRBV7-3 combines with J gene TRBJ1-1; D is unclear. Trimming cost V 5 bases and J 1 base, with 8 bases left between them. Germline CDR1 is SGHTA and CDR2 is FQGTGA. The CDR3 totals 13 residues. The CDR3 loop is CASSVSGNTEAFF. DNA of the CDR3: TGTGCCAGCAGCGTTTCAGGGAACACTGAAGCTTTCTTT.

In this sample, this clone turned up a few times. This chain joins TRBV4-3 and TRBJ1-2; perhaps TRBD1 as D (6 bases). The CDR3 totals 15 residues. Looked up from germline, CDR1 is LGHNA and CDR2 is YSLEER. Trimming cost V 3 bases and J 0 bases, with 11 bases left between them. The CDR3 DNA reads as TGCGCCAGCAGCCAGGGGACACCTTCTAACTATGGCTACACCTTC. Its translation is CASSQGTPSNYGYTF.

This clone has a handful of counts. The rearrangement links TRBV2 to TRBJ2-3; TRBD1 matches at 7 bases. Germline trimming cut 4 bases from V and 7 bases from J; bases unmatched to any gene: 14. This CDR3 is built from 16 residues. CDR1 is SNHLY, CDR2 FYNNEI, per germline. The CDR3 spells CASSGGGRVGSYTQYF. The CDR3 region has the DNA TGTGCCAGCAGTGGAGGGGGCAGGGTGGGTTCGTATACGCAGTATTTT.

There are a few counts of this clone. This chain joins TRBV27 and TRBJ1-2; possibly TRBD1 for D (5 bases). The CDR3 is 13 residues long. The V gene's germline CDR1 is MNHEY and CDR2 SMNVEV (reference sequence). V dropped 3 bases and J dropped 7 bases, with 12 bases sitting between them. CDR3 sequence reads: CASSFQGTIGYTF. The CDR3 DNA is TGTGCCAGCAGTTTTCAGGGAACAATTGGCTACACCTTC.

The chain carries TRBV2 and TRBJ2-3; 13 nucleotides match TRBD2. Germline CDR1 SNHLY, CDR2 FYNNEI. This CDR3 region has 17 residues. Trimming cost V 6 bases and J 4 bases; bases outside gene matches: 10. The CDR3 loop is CASRKGLAGEGADTQYF. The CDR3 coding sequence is TGTGCCAGCAGAAAAGGACTAGCGGGGGAAGGGGCAGATACGCAGTATTTT.

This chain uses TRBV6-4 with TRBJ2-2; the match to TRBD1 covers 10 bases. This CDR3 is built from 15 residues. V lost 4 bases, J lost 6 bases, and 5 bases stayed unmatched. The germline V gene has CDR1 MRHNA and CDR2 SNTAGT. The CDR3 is CASSAQGQGAGELFF. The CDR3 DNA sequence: TGTGCCAGCAGTGCTCAAGGACAGGGGGCCGGGGAGCTGTTTTTT.

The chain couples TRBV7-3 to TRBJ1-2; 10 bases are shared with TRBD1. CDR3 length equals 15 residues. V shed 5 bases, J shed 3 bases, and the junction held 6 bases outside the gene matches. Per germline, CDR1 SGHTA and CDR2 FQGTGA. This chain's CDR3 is CASSPTGTGDYGYTF. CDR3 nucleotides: TGTGCCAGCAGCCCAACCGGGACAGGGGACTATGGCTACACCTTC.